At least ten counts were recorded for the clone carrying this TCR beta chain. Its antigen is currently unknown. The investigators amplified TCR beta CDR3 regions from RNA transcripts. First-round RT-PCR with HTBI primers amplified the TCR CDR3 region. TCRdb fed the multiplex PCR reads into MiXCR, producing one record per CDR3 protein. The sample lists hundreds of thousands of distinct CDR3 sequences, about 20% occurring once. Across 18 months, stable Graves' hyperthyroidism was marked by no progression to ophthalmopathy. The sample originates from a study of T cells in Graves' hyperthyroidism and ophthalmopathy. The study's findings and limits: Most expanded thyroid clonotypes above 0.001 recurred in blood. A 13 V-J signature model discriminated ophthalmopathy versus stable hyperthyroidism. Ophthalmopathy, which appeared later, was predicted by the model a median approximately six months before onset.

V lost 4 bases and J 5 bases, leaving 20 bases between the germline ends. The CDR3 covers 17 residues. Sequenced material: blood. This chain joins TRBV12-3 or TRBV12-4 and TRBJ2-2; D gene unclear. The clonotype comes from a woman under 30 with Graves' hyperthyroidism. The CDR3 DNA reads TGTGCCAGCAGTTCTCTCCTCTCCTCGACCGGGACCGGGGAGCTGTTTTTT. It encodes CASSSLLSSTGTGELFF.